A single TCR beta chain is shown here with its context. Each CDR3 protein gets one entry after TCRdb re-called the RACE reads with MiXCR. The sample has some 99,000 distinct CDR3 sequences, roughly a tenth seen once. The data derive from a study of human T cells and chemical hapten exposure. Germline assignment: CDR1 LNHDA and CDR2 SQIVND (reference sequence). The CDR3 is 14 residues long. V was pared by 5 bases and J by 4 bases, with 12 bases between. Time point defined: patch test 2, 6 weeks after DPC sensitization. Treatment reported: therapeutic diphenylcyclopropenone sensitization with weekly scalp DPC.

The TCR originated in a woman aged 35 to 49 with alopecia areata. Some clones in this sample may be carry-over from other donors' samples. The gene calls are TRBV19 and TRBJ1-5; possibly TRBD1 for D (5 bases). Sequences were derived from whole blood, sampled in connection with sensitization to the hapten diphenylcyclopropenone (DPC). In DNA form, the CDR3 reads TGTGCCAGTAGTCCCGGGGCAAGGAATCAGCCCCAGCATTTT. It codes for CASSPGARNQPQHF. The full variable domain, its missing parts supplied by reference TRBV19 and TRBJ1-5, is DGGITQSPKYLFRKEGQNVTLSCEQNLNHDAMYWYRQDPGQGLRLIYYSQIVNDFQKGDIAEGYSVSREKKESFPLTVTSAQKNPTAFYLCASSPGARNQPQHFGDGTRLSIL.